These T cell receptor beta chains were read from a single sample in a study of blood T cell repertoires in COVID-19. Generated by immunoSEQ multiplex PCR, the TCRdb table keeps only in-frame clones and is missing some. This table holds 150,000 to 190,000 clones, 70% to 90% found once. Sequences were obtained from peripheral blood. These receptors originate from a woman between 70 and 85 years old with acute or convalescent COVID-19. Each CDR3 is given with its conserved first and last residue. D genes are given only for firm matches. Rows may omit the clone size; those that give it use once, few, many or a size class.

size: .
V: TRBV11-2
D: TRBD2
J: TRBJ2-5
DNA: TGTGCCAGCAGCTTAGTAGCTAGCGGGGACTTTAAGCGCCAGTACTTC
CDR3: CASSLVASGDFKRQYF

size: .
V: TRBV7-9
D: .
J: TRBJ2-7
DNA: TGTGCCAGCAGCTTAACTCCCGCGAGCGAGCAGTACTTC
CDR3: CASSLTPASEQYF

size: .
V: TRBV6-5
D: .
J: TRBJ1-1
DNA: TGTGCCAGTAGGATACCGGGAACTCTCCTGGGAGGAGCTTTCTTT
CDR3: CASRIPGTLLGGAFF

size: .
V: TRBV7-5
D: .
J: TRBJ2-3
DNA: TGTGCCAGAACCAACGGACACACAGATACGCAGTATTTT
CDR3: CARTNGHTDTQYF

size: .
V: TRBV28
D: TRBD2
J: TRBJ2-3
DNA: TGTGCCAGCAGTTCCCCTATAGGCGGGGGGGCGAAAGATACGCAGTATTTT
CDR3: CASSSPIGGGAKDTQYF

size: once
V: TRBV6-5
D: TRBD1
J: TRBJ1-1
DNA: TGTGCCAGCAGCACCGGGACAGGGGGGAGAGGAGCTTTCTTT
CDR3: CASSTGTGGRGAFF

size: .
V: TRBV20-1
D: .
J: TRBJ2-7
DNA: TGCAGTGCTCGTGACAGGTGGACCTACGAGCAGTACTTC
CDR3: CSARDRWTYEQYF

size: .
V: TRBV2
D: .
J: TRBJ2-2
DNA: TGTGCCAGCAGTGAAGCGTGGCATTCCGGGGAGCTGTTTTTT
CDR3: CASSEAWHSGELFF

size: .
V: TRBV5-1
D: .
J: TRBJ1-6
DNA: TGCGCCAGCAGCGCCGGGACAAATAATTCACCCCTCCACTTT
CDR3: CASSAGTNNSPLHF

size: .
V: TRBV5-1
D: .
J: TRBJ1-3
DNA: TGCGCCAGCAGCTTGGGAATAAGCATTGGCACGGGTTCCTCTGGAAACACCATATATTTT
CDR3: CASSLGISIGTGSSGNTIYF

size: .
V: TRBV5-1
D: TRBD1
J: TRBJ1-1
DNA: TGCGCCAGCAGCGCCGGTCTGGGACAGCAGAACACTGAAGCTTTCTTT
CDR3: CASSAGLGQQNTEAFF

size: few
V: TRBV10-2
D: .
J: TRBJ1-6
DNA: TGCGCCAGCACCCGGGGTACTAATTCACCCCTCCACTTT
CDR3: CASTRGTNSPLHF

size: once
V: TRBV19
D: TRBD2
J: TRBJ2-1
DNA: TGTGCCAGTAGTACAAGCGGGGGGCCCTTTAATGAGCAGTTCTTC
CDR3: CASSTSGGPFNEQFF

size: .
V: TRBV5-1
D: .
J: TRBJ1-2
DNA: TGCGCCAGCAGCTTGGGGGGAGATTCTAACTATGGCTACACCTTC
CDR3: CASSLGGDSNYGYTF

size: .
V: TRBV10-2
D: .
J: TRBJ2-7
DNA: TGCGCCAGCAGCTTACCGGGAACCCAATCCTACGAGCAGTACTTC
CDR3: CASSLPGTQSYEQYF

size: once
V: TRBV27
D: .
J: TRBJ1-3
DNA: TGTGCCAGCAGTTTATCTCATTCAGAACCTGGAAACACCATATATTTT
CDR3: CASSLSHSEPGNTIYF

size: .
V: TRBV29-1
D: .
J: TRBJ2-3
DNA: TGCAGCGTTGAAGTGGGGGCCACAGATACGCAGTATTTT
CDR3: CSVEVGATDTQYF

size: .
V: TRBV15
D: .
J: TRBJ1-2
DNA: TGTGCCACCAGCAGACAACCCTCAGCAGCAGGGCGGAACTATGGCTACACCTTC
CDR3: CATSRQPSAAGRNYGYTF

size: once
V: TRBV30
D: .
J: TRBJ1-3
DNA: TGTGCCTGGATAGGGGCCCGGGGGGGCTATGGAAACACCATATATTTT
CDR3: CAWIGARGGYGNTIYF

size: .
V: TRBV5-6
D: TRBD2
J: TRBJ2-1
DNA: TGTGCCAGCAGCCGCAGGCTAGCGGGGTACAATGAGCAGTTCTTC
CDR3: CASSRRLAGYNEQFF